This T cell receptor (delta chain) is drawn from a study of gamma-delta chains in newborns, infants, children. Study in general: Microbial exposure reportedly drives polyclonal innate γδ T cell expansion after birth.

By sample fraction, this clone is medium-sized. Germline V lookup: CDR1 TVYSNPD, CDR2 GDNSRS (reference sequence). This CDR3 comprises 15 residues. J gave up 0 bases and V 2 bases, and 8 bases lay outside the gene matches. TCRdb reanalyzed the reads using CATT. Of a few thousand delta-chain clones listed, more than 0.55% are singletons. The origin of this receptor is a child who was a newborn, infant or young child, either healthy, febrile or measles-vaccinated (not recorded which). Sequences were obtained from blood. The rearrangement links TRDV3 to TRDJ1; 8 nucleotides line up with TRDD3. In DNA form, the CDR3 reads TGTGCCTTTGGCTGGGGGACTTCGTACACCGATAAACTCATCTTT. This codes for CAFGWGTSYTDKLIF.